The clone carrying this T cell receptor (beta chain) showed up just a few times. The antigen is undetermined. Genomic DNA template from tumor biopsies or peripheral blood, about 600 ng to 6,004 ng input. The sample belongs to a study of T cells in tumors after PD-1 blockade. In the study overall: A subset received ongoing vismodegib 150 mg daily alongside anti-PD-1 therapy. Study-wide findings and caveats: Around 37% of tumor TCR clonotypes were also found in blood.

The CDR3 sequence is 16 residues long. The V gene end was trimmed by 4 bases and the J gene end by 4 bases; junction bases not matched to a gene: 8. The germline V gene has CDR1 SGHRS and CDR2 YFSETQ. Assay used: immunoSEQ multiplex PCR; TCRdb lists only in-frame clones, some missing. The sample records around 50,000 clones, approximately 79% being singletons. The TCR sequence derives from a human donor with basal cell carcinoma. The J gene is TRBJ2-3, the V gene TRBV5-1, with 11 positions matching TRBD2. The input for sequencing was PBMCs, taken before anti-PD-1 treatment. The CDR3 DNA reads as TGCGCCAGCAGCCCCGTACTAGCGGGAGCGTCAGATACGCAGTATTTT. This codes for CASSPVLAGASDTQYF.